The clone carrying this T cell receptor beta chain is a singleton in its sample. Its antigen remains unidentified. The data are from a study of shared clonotypes between healthy human individuals. Whole-study results and caveats: Researchers sampled only blood; tissue repertoires likely differ.

Clones were read by immunoSEQ multiplex PCR, and TCRdb kept only the in-frame ones, dropping some. The data hold over 2 million clones, with 85% to 95% observed a single time. Germline V CDR1 and CDR2: SGHAT, FQNNGV. V gave up 5 bases and J gave up 5 bases; unmatched junction bases: 12. This CDR3 has 18 amino acids. Adults of Caucasian background living in Nashville, Tennessee made up all donors. From CD4+ cells came CD45RA+ naive and CD45RA-negative memory subsets. This TCR was sampled from a man in his late teens or twenties in good health. The chain recombines TRBV11-2 with TRBJ2-7; 16 nucleotides align to TRBD2. The sequenced sample was naive CD4+ T cells sorted from blood. Subset defined: CD45RA+ positively selected. The CDR3 loop reads CASSQLRPGTSGRDEQYF. The CDR3 bases are TGTGCCAGCAGCCAGCTTCGCCCTGGGACTAGCGGGAGGGACGAGCAGTACTTC.